This T cell receptor (beta chain) appears in the sequencing data of a study of blood T cell repertoires in COVID-19. At the level of the study: Acute and convalescent COVID-19 samples came from the United States, Italy and Spain. From T cells, B-cell-depleted T cells, or PBMCs came the material, which was cDNA or gDNA.

The Seattle patients joined while their infection was active and were tracked longitudinally afterward. As handled by the study authors: Cell counts per sample came from amplifying reference gene primers. Sequencing was performed with immunoSEQ multiplex PCR; in TCRdb, only in-frame clones are kept and a portion is missing. The DNA was the basis for D and trimming; V, J and clone size are from that table. The top ten clones hold about 6% of a sample with more than 300,000 clones, about 89% of them seen once. Germline V gene lookup returns CDR1 LNHDA and CDR2 SQIVND (reference sequence). The V end was cut by 9 bases, the J end by 7 bases, with 13 bases between. The CDR3 extends over 12 amino acids.

The TCR originated in a woman aged 50 to 60 with COVID-19, enrolled during active disease. Material: peripheral blood. The J gene is TRBJ1-5, the V gene TRBV19; perhaps TRBD1 as D (6 bases). This chain's CDR3 is CASTSGEQPQHF. The CDR3 coding sequence is TGTGCCAGCACTTCAGGGGAACAGCCCCAGCATTTT.